This TCR beta chain was identified in a study of shared clonotypes between healthy human individuals (TCRdb year 2020). Concerning the study at large: A few men and two women, aged 18 to 49 years, made up the cohort. For each donor, CD4 naive and CD4 memory were each given three plates, CD8 naive was given two plates, and CD8 memory was given one plate. The study deeply sequenced blood TCR repertoires of roughly five healthy adults to estimate repertoire size and the extent of clonotype sharing between individuals. Different laboratories and diverse techniques were used to prepare libraries and sequence TCR repertoires, to increase sequencing depth and limit assay-specific biases. Per donor, leukapheresis produced somewhere between about 0.8 and 9.5 billion PBMCs.

TCR CDR3 regions were amplified from genomic DNA by multiplex PCR using the deep immunoSEQ assay. Extracted genomic DNA from each cell subset was distributed evenly across all wells of several immunoSEQ 96-well plates, and each plate was treated as a replicate. For sorted subsets, approximately 0.2 ug of genomic DNA, equivalent to around 31,000 T cell genomes, went into each replicate PCR. The purified libraries were quantified using a Qubit 3.0 fluorometer, sized with a Bioanalyzer 2100, and then quantified again using the KAPA Library Quantification kit. A separate single-read 150-cycle Illumina NextSeq 550 flow cell was used to sequence each immunoSEQ 96-well plate. In the paper's pipeline: The immunoSEQ output contained only junctional sequences without quality scores, so filtering could not match that applied to full-length reads. To assign V/J genes and CDR3, sequences were annotated using PyIR, a Python wrapper for IgBLAST v1.9, with IMGT germline references. Reads were filtered out if the reads had weak V/J assignments (E-value above 1e-6), no CDR3, stop codons, out-of-frame junctions, or ambiguous translated residues. V3J clonotypes were defined by identical inferred V gene, J gene, and CDR3 amino acid sequence. To compute the percentage overlap between repertoires, the number of shared unique clonotypes was divided by the size of the smaller repertoire. Richness of each repertoire was evaluated using RTK rarefaction, the Chao1 estimator, and Recon v2.1 estimates of unobserved clonotypes. OLGA was used to compute generation probabilities for all TCRbeta clonotypes that the gDNA method yielded from a handful of donors. TCRdb re-hosts the immuneACCESS table, in-frame sequences only. Its copies lack some clones; in the studies checked, an unresolved V gene accounts for under half of them, and the cause for the rest is not known. Clone size and the V and J calls come from that table; the DNA yielded D and trimming. In all, the sample holds approximately 640,000 clones, and around 90% of those were seen once. The ten largest account for about 33% of the sample.

Concerning this clone itself: The antigen it recognizes is unknown. A far larger clone is one nucleotide away, so this likely arose from a read error.

Donors were healthy HIV-negative adults with no recently reported acute infections or vaccinations. Every donor was a Caucasian adult residing in Nashville, Tennessee, USA. CD8 memory samples were composed of magnetically selected CD45RO+ cells combined with CCR7-negative CD45RA+ effector memory (TemRA) cells. Blood was obtained by leukapheresis, after which PBMCs were separated by Ficoll-Histopaque density gradient centrifugation and cryopreserved in liquid nitrogen vapor phase. Analytical flow cytometry was used to check the purity and quantity of every magnetically sorted T cell population. From each sorted fraction, genomic DNA was isolated and quantified by UV absorbance on a Nanodrop 2000c. CDR1 and CDR2 (SGHTA, FQGTGA) derive from the germline V gene. V is cut by 1 base and J by 7 bases, and the space between the germline ends is 5 bases. From cysteine to phenylalanine, the CDR3 is 12 amino acids long. The entry retains the CDR3 DNA only, 36 bases that are in frame from base 1.

Summary of the overall study and its limitations: Because the study included a small number of donors, the genetic and exposure-history diversity represented was limited. Pairwise subsampling led to the expectation that sequencing depth would affect the degree of clonotype sharing among donors. Incomplete sequencing was indicated by rarefaction of sorted-subset datasets, despite the large sequencing depth. Across a few donors, approximately 5% of naive CD4, over 3% of naive CD8, about 2% of memory CD4, and about 0.44% of memory CD8 clonotypes were shared. Higher generation probabilities were observed for clonotypes shared by all four sorted-subset donors than for non-shared clonotypes. Only blood was sampled, and tissue TCR repertoires likely differ from those in blood. Larger estimated clonotype richness was generally found for naive subsets than for memory subsets.

The TCR originated in a man between 18 and 35 years old in good health. Some clones in this sample may be carry-over from other donors' samples. This chain joins TRBV7-3 to TRBJ2-1; the D gene cannot be named for sure. Sequencing was done on a sample of memory CD8+ T cells from PBMCs. The cell subset or site tag for this specimen amounts to: CD45RO+ cells pooled with CCR7-negative TemRA cells. The DNA is as follows: TGTGCCAGCAGCTTAAGGCCAAATGAGCAGTTCTTC. It is translated as CASSLRPNEQFF.